Listed here are 9 T cell receptor beta chains from one sample, sequenced in a study of T-cell memory formation after mild COVID-19 (dated by TCRdb to the early 2020s). The receptor library was made with 5' RACE. TCRdb records Illumina NovaSeq 6000 as the sequencer. TCRdb reanalyzed the raw reads on its own, using fastp at Q25 for trimming and MiXCR for clone calling, and kept in-frame beta chains. A single entry per CDR3 protein holds the most common genes and DNA from its merged rows. The sample profile shows about 430,000 distinct CDR3 sequences; 15% to 20% of them were found once. Approximately 21% of the sample is in the top ten clones. Sequencing used PBMCs or a T cell subset sorted from them (not recorded which). These receptors were collected from a man aged 18 to 30 who had mild COVID-19 (a few samples of this study predate the infection). The sample titles of this study are shuffled in the database, so cell type and time point are left out; the donor was told from shared clones.

V and J are TRBV7-2 and TRBJ2-3; D gene uncertain. Trimming shortened V by 2 bases and J by 0 bases, and 9 bases separated the two germline ends. Germline V gene data show CDR1 as SGHTA and CDR2 as FQGNSA. This CDR3 spans 15 amino acids. The CDR3 nucleotides are TGTGCCAGCAGCTTATCCGGGCCTAGCACAGATACGCAGTATTTT. Encoded protein: CASSLSGPSTDTQYF.

In its sample, this clonotype was seen a few times. The chain uses TRBV15 and TRBJ2-5; tentatively, D is TRBD1 (5 bases). The CDR3 loop spans 12 amino acids. The V and J ends lost 7 bases and 4 bases respectively, with 10 bases between them. CDR1 and CDR2 (germline): LNHNV, YYDKDF (reference sequence). CDR3 DNA: TGTGCCACCAACGAGACAGTAGAGACCCAGTACTTC. It specifies CATNETVETQYF. Full variable domain (remainder filled in from reference TRBV15 and TRBJ2-5): DAMVIQNPRYQVTQFGKPVTLSCSQTLNHNVMYWYQQKSSQAPKLLFHYYDKDFNNEADTPDNFQSRRPNTSFCFLDIRSPGLGDTAMYLCATNETVETQYFGPGTRLLVL.

This chain joins TRBV20-1 and TRBJ2-3; no definite D call. There are 13 residues in the CDR3. Trimming took off 3 bases at V and 0 bases at J, with 7 bases between the two ends. In germline, CDR1 is DFQATT, CDR2 SNEGSKA (reference sequence). CDR3 sequence reads: CSASQSSTDTQYF. The CDR3 DNA sequence: TGCAGTGCTAGTCAGTCTAGCACAGATACGCAGTATTTT.

This clonotype was observed a handful of times. The gene calls are TRBV18 and TRBJ2-7, with 7 bases fitting TRBD1. Looked up from germline, CDR1 is KGHSH and CDR2 is LQKENI. Trimming cost V 3 bases and J 3 bases; bases outside gene matches: 14. The CDR3 consists of 17 residues. The CDR3 sequence: CASSPKRPGQRNYEQYF. DNA of the CDR3: TGTGCCAGCTCACCGAAACGACCGGGACAGAGAAACTACGAGCAGTACTTC.

The chain couples TRBV10-3 to TRBJ2-7; D gene unclear. The CDR3 is made up of 14 amino acids. CDR1 and CDR2 from the germline V gene are ENHRY and SYGVKD. Trimming cost V 5 bases and J 5 bases, with 16 bases left between them. CDR3 residues: CAISIGPPRHEQYV. CDR3 sequence (DNA): TGTGCCATCAGTATCGGCCCCCCACGCCACGAGCAGTACGTC.

This chain connects TRBV5-6 to TRBJ2-3; D ambiguous. Germline CDR1 SGHDT, CDR2 YYEEEE. There are 15 residues in the CDR3. V was trimmed by 0 bases and J by 0 bases, leaving 8 bases between them. CDR3 nucleotide sequence: TGTGCCAGCAGCTTGGTGGTCGAAAGCACAGATACGCAGTATTTT. Translation: CASSLVVESTDTQYF.

This clonotype was counted a few times. This rearrangement joins TRBV25-1 to TRBJ1-5; no clear D gene. Trimming removed 3 bases from V and 0 bases from J, with 6 bases in between. This CDR3 region has 14 residues. The germline V gene has CDR1 MGHDK and CDR2 SYGVNS. The CDR3 DNA reads as TGTGCCAGCAGTGACGCATATAGCAATCAGCCCCAGCATTTT. As protein: CASSDAYSNQPQHF.

The rearrangement links TRBV28 to TRBJ2-5; the D is unclear. Per germline, CDR1 MDHEN and CDR2 SYDVKM. The CDR3 extends over 13 amino acids. V lost 3 bases, J lost 0 bases, and 5 bases lay in between. The CDR3 DNA reads as TGTGCCAGCAGTTTTGTTAACCAAGAGACCCAGTACTTC. It specifies CASSFVNQETQYF.

This clonotype was picked up a small number of times. The chain recombines TRBV12-3 or TRBV12-4 with TRBJ1-1; D gene unclear. Between the trimmed V and J ends, which lost 1 base and 4 bases, there was a span of 10 bases. CDR3 length equals 14 residues. The CDR3 DNA is TGTGCCAGCAGTTTAGGAAGGGATGGCACTGAAGCTTTCTTT. It is translated as CASSLGRDGTEAFF.